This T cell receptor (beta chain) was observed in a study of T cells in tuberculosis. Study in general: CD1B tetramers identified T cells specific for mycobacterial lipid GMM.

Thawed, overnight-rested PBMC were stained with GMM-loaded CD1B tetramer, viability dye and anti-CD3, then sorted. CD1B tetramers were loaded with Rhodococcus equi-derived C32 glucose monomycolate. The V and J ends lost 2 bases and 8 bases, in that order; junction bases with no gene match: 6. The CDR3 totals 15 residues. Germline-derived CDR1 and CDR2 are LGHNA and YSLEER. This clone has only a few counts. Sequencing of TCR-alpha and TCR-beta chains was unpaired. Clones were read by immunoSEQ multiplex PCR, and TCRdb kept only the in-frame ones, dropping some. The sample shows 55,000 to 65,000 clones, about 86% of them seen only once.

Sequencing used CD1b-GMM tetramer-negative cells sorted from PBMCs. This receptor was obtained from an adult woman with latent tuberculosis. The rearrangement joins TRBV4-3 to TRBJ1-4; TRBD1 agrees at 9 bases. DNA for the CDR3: TGCGCCAGCAGCCAATCAGGGACAGGGAGGGAAAAACTGTTTTTT. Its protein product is CASSQSGTGREKLFF.